Detailed here is one TCR beta chain. This entry comes from a study of cytomegalovirus exposure and HLA in healthy donors. Per the germline V gene, CDR1 is SNHLY and CDR2 is FYNNEI. The CDR3 has 16 residues. J was trimmed by 5 bases and V by 6 bases; bases with no gene match: 8. The primer mix had 60 Vbeta and 13 Jbeta primers. Only in-frame clones appear in the TCRdb table, and some are missing; sequencing was by immunoSEQ multiplex PCR. The data show around 230,000 clones, 82% seen once. The sample comprised PBMCs. The V gene is TRBV2, the J gene TRBJ2-5; 14 bases agree with TRBD2. The receptor was derived from a man aged 40-49 years in good health and CMV-seropositive. CDR3 region: CASSVPGLAGVETQYF. The CDR3 DNA is TGTGCCAGCAGCGTACCGGGACTAGCGGGAGTTGAGACCCAGTACTTC. Full variable domain (remainder filled in from reference TRBV2 and TRBJ2-5): EPEVTQTPSHQVTQMGQEVILRCVPISNHLYFYWYRQILGQKVEFLVSFYNNEISEKSEIFDDQFSVERPDGSNFTLKIRSTKLEDSAMYFCASSVPGLAGVETQYFGPGTRLLVL.